This T cell receptor beta chain appears in the sequencing data of a study of PD-L1 blockade in urothelial cancer. In the study overall: It was at 3 weeks (second dose) and 6 weeks after treatment start that blood was analyzed. Counts from blood samples showed a median of about 140,000 T cells. Study conclusions and caveats: Blood TCR clonality below the median before treatment was a predictor of better survival.

All patients carried locally advanced or metastatic urothelial carcinoma. Sequencing used immunoSEQ multiplex PCR; TCRdb keeps in-frame clones, though not all of them. The sample contains under 40,000 clones, 90% of which appear only once. A note on this clone: Antigen specificity is unknown.

The TCR was taken from a man aged 70 or older with urothelial cancer. The specimen comprised PBMCs, sampled around atezolizumab (anti-PD-L1) treatment.

The CDR3 DNA is TGTGCCAGCAGCCCCAGGCCGGGGACAGGGGGTAAAAACATTCAGTACTTC. Amino acid sequence: CASSPRPGTGGKNIQYF. The V and J genes are TRBV11-2 and TRBJ2-4, with 11 positions matching TRBD1. The CDR3 sequence is 17 residues long. Germline V gene sequence: CDR1 SGHAT, CDR2 FQNNGV. V lost 5 bases, J lost 4 bases, and 10 bases stayed unmatched.